These T cell receptor beta chains were read from a single sample in a study of blood T cell repertoires in COVID-19. Only in-frame clones appear in the TCRdb table, and some are missing; sequencing was by immunoSEQ multiplex PCR. The sample includes some 260,000 clones, around nine tenths of them seen just once. Sequencing was performed on peripheral blood. The source of these receptors is a woman aged 40-49 years who had recovered from COVID-19. Both conserved end residues are part of each CDR3. D genes are given only for firm matches. A row's size may be missing; if present it is once, few, many or a size class.

DNA: TGTGCCAGTAGTATGAGGGCTGGTAATTCACCCCTCCACTTT; CDR3: CASSMRAGNSPLHF; V: TRBV19; size: .; J: TRBJ1-6; D: .
DNA: TGTGCCAGCAGCCAAGAGATACAGGGGGCGAGCTATGGCTACACCTTC; CDR3: CASSQEIQGASYGYTF; V: TRBV16; size: .; J: TRBJ1-2; D: TRBD1
DNA: TGTGCCAGCAGCTCTAGACTCAGACAGGGAGACTATGGCTACACCTTC; CDR3: CASSSRLRQGDYGYTF; V: TRBV11-3; size: .; J: TRBJ1-2; D: TRBD1
DNA: TGTGCCTGGAGTAGGGGGGGCCCCTATCAGCCCCAGCATTTT; CDR3: CAWSRGGPYQPQHF; V: TRBV30; size: .; J: TRBJ1-5; D: .
DNA: TGTGCCAGTAGTACAGGGGACTATGGCTACACCTTC; CDR3: CASSTGDYGYTF; V: TRBV19; size: .; J: TRBJ1-2; D: .
DNA: TGTGCCAGTAGTCAACTAGCGGGGGGGCAAGAGACCCAGTACTTC; CDR3: CASSQLAGGQETQYF; V: TRBV19; size: .; J: TRBJ2-5; D: TRBD2
DNA: TGTGCCAGTAGTATCAGGGCTAGCGGGAGGAACACCGGGGAGCTGTTTTTT; CDR3: CASSIRASGRNTGELFF; V: TRBV19; size: .; J: TRBJ2-2; D: TRBD2
DNA: TGCGCCAGCGGCACGGGGGACAGAGTAAAAACCGACTTC; CDR3: CASGTGDRVKTDF; V: TRBV5-1; size: once; J: TRBJ1-2; D: TRBD1
DNA: TGCAGCGGTCGGGACAGGACCTCGACCGGGGAGCTGTTTTTT; CDR3: CSGRDRTSTGELFF; V: TRBV29-1; size: .; J: TRBJ2-2; D: TRBD1
DNA: TGTGCCGGGACCCAGGGACAGGGAAGAACAGATACGCAGTATTTT; CDR3: CAGTQGQGRTDTQYF; V: TRBV6-5; size: few; J: TRBJ2-3; D: TRBD1
DNA: TGCGCCAGCAGCTTGGAACCTAGCACAGGGGAGCAGTACTTC; CDR3: CASSLEPSTGEQYF; V: TRBV5-1; size: .; J: TRBJ2-7; D: .
DNA: TGTGCCAGCAGCCAAGGGACTCTAAGCACAGATACGCAGTATTTT; CDR3: CASSQGTLSTDTQYF; V: TRBV14; size: .; J: TRBJ2-3; D: .
DNA: TGTGCCAGCAGCTTCCTGGGGGCCCACTCGGGCGTCCTGACTTTC; CDR3: CASSFLGAHSGVLTF; V: TRBV7-9; size: once; J: TRBJ2-6; D: .
DNA: TGTGCCAGCAGCTTAGTTCCCCGGAGGACAGATACGCAGTATTTT; CDR3: CASSLVPRRTDTQYF; V: TRBV7-2; size: .; J: TRBJ2-3; D: .
DNA: TGTGCCAGCAGTTACGCCGGGGCCTACGAGCAGTACTTC; CDR3: CASSYAGAYEQYF; V: TRBV6-2/TRBV6-3; size: .; J: TRBJ2-7; D: .
DNA: TGTGCCAGCAGTTCAGACCGGGAGCTCCTCCTTGAAGCTTTCTTT; CDR3: CASSSDRELLLEAFF; V: TRBV28; size: few; J: TRBJ1-1; D: .
DNA: TGTGCCTGGATCCCTTTAAGGCAGGGCCTTGGCTACACCTTC; CDR3: CAWIPLRQGLGYTF; V: TRBV30; size: .; J: TRBJ1-2; D: .
DNA: TGTGCCAGCAGCTCGGTCGGCCAAGAGACCCAGTACTTC; CDR3: CASSSVGQETQYF; V: TRBV5-6; size: .; J: TRBJ2-5; D: .
DNA: TGTGCCAGCAGCTTAACGGGGGAGGGCCGAAATGAGCAGTTCTTC; CDR3: CASSLTGEGRNEQFF; V: TRBV7-9; size: .; J: TRBJ2-1; D: TRBD2
DNA: TGTGCCAGCAGCGTAGTGACGGGGGGAAGGAATGAGCAGTTCTTC; CDR3: CASSVVTGGRNEQFF; V: TRBV9; size: .; J: TRBJ2-1; D: TRBD2
DNA: TGCGCCAGCAGCCAAGATCCGAGCTACAACACCGGGGAGCTGTTTTTT; CDR3: CASSQDPSYNTGELFF; V: TRBV4-3; size: .; J: TRBJ2-2; D: .
DNA: TGTGCCATCAGTGGTCGGCTAGGCGGCGAGCAGTACTTC; CDR3: CAISGRLGGEQYF; V: TRBV10-3; size: .; J: TRBJ2-7; D: .
DNA: TGCAGCGTTGAAAGAGACACAGATACGCAGTATTTT; CDR3: CSVERDTDTQYF; V: TRBV29-1; size: .; J: TRBJ2-3; D: .
DNA: TGTGCCAGCAGCTTAGCGTCTAGGGGAGGCTACACCTTC; CDR3: CASSLASRGGYTF; V: TRBV7-2; size: .; J: TRBJ1-2; D: .
DNA: TGTGCCGGGTCGTACAGCATGAACACTGAAGCTTTCTTT; CDR3: CAGSYSMNTEAFF; V: TRBV5-4; size: .; J: TRBJ1-1; D: .
DNA: TGTGCCAGCAGCTTAGAGCTAGCGAGAGCCTACGAGCAGTACTTC; CDR3: CASSLELARAYEQYF; V: TRBV7-2; size: .; J: TRBJ2-7; D: .
DNA: TGTGCCAGTAGTGTCCGGGGCCGGGACAGGGGCTATGGCTACACCTTC; CDR3: CASSVRGRDRGYGYTF; V: TRBV19; size: .; J: TRBJ1-2; D: TRBD1
DNA: TGTGCCAGCAGCTTACGAGGGCAACGAGCGTATGGCTACACCTTC; CDR3: CASSLRGQRAYGYTF; V: TRBV7-9; size: .; J: TRBJ1-2; D: .
DNA: TGTGCCAGCAGCCAAGGGGAGGGGTTACGCACAGATACGCAGTATTTT; CDR3: CASSQGEGLRTDTQYF; V: TRBV4-2; size: .; J: TRBJ2-3; D: TRBD2
DNA: TGTGCCAGCAGCCTAACCGGGACAACAGGTCGTCTCGAGCAGTACTTC; CDR3: CASSLTGTTGRLEQYF; V: TRBV28; size: once; J: TRBJ2-7; D: .
DNA: TGTGCCAGTAGTATCGGCCGCGGGGGGCTAAACACCGGGGAGCTGTTTTTT; CDR3: CASSIGRGGLNTGELFF; V: TRBV19; size: .; J: TRBJ2-2; D: TRBD2
DNA: TGTGCCAGCAGTCACAGGACGGCACAAGAGACCCAGTACTTC; CDR3: CASSHRTAQETQYF; V: TRBV2; size: many; J: TRBJ2-5; D: .
DNA: TGTGCCAGCAGTGACAGGGGAGGTAGTGCTACTGAAGCTTTCTTT; CDR3: CASSDRGGSATEAFF; V: TRBV6-2/TRBV6-3; size: .; J: TRBJ1-1; D: TRBD1
DNA: TGCAGCGTTGAGGGGGACAGGGACCGGGCCGGGGAGCTGTTTTTT; CDR3: CSVEGDRDRAGELFF; V: TRBV29-1; size: .; J: TRBJ2-2; D: TRBD1
DNA: TGTGCCAGCAGCCCAACAGGGGTTCATACGCAGTATTTT; CDR3: CASSPTGVHTQYF; V: TRBV3-1/TRBV3-2; size: .; J: TRBJ2-3; D: TRBD1
DNA: TGTGCCAGTAGTATGGGTCTTGCGGGAGTTGTCAATGAGCAGTTCTTC; CDR3: CASSMGLAGVVNEQFF; V: TRBV19; size: once; J: TRBJ2-1; D: TRBD2
DNA: TGTGCCAGCTCACCAGCAGGGGGGAACACTGAAGCTTTCTTT; CDR3: CASSPAGGNTEAFF; V: TRBV18; size: once; J: TRBJ1-1; D: TRBD1
DNA: TGTGCCAGCAGTGAACCGAGGGCGGGAGCCAAAAACATTCAGTACTTC; CDR3: CASSEPRAGAKNIQYF; V: TRBV2; size: .; J: TRBJ2-4; D: .
DNA: TGCAGTGCTAGTTCCGGCAGGAGGTACGAGCAGTACTTC; CDR3: CSASSGRRYEQYF; V: TRBV20-1; size: .; J: TRBJ2-7; D: .
DNA: TGTGCCAGCAGTTACTTCGGGGATCCCTCCTACGAGCAGTACTTC; CDR3: CASSYFGDPSYEQYF; V: TRBV6-5; size: .; J: TRBJ2-7; D: .
DNA: TGCGCCAGCAGCCAAGATGGTAGGCGGGTTCAAGAGACCCAGTACTTC; CDR3: CASSQDGRRVQETQYF; V: TRBV4-1; size: .; J: TRBJ2-5; D: .
DNA: TGCAGCGTAGGGGACAGGGCGACCTACGAGCAGTACTTC; CDR3: CSVGDRATYEQYF; V: TRBV29-1; size: .; J: TRBJ2-7; D: TRBD1
DNA: TGTGCCAGTCTTAGACGACAGGGGAATTCACCCCTCCACTTT; CDR3: CASLRRQGNSPLHF; V: TRBV6-5; size: .; J: TRBJ1-6; D: TRBD1
DNA: TGTGCCAGCAGCGGGGGACTAGCGGGCTACGAGCAGTACTTC; CDR3: CASSGGLAGYEQYF; V: TRBV5-4; size: .; J: TRBJ2-7; D: TRBD2
DNA: TGTGCCAGCAGCCCCGGGACTGATGGGACCCAGTACTTC; CDR3: CASSPGTDGTQYF; V: TRBV4-2; size: .; J: TRBJ2-5; D: .
DNA: TGTGCCAGCAACAAACAGGGCTATTCACCCCTCCACTTT; CDR3: CASNKQGYSPLHF; V: TRBV2; size: .; J: TRBJ1-6; D: .
DNA: TGTGCCAGCAGCTTTCCGGGAAGCTACGAGCAGTACTTC; CDR3: CASSFPGSYEQYF; V: TRBV7-9; size: .; J: TRBJ2-7; D: .
DNA: TGTGCCAGCAGTTTGGCACTCGTTACCGGGGAGCTGTTTTTT; CDR3: CASSLALVTGELFF; V: TRBV5-6; size: .; J: TRBJ2-2; D: .
DNA: TGTGCCAGCAGGGGAGGACAGGTATATGGCTACACCTTC; CDR3: CASRGGQVYGYTF; V: TRBV2; size: .; J: TRBJ1-2; D: TRBD1
DNA: TGTGCCAGTAGTAGGACTAGCGGGGACTACGAGCAGTACTTC; CDR3: CASSRTSGDYEQYF; V: TRBV19; size: .; J: TRBJ2-7; D: TRBD2
DNA: TGCAGCGTTTTCCCTCGGACTAGCGGGAGAGTTCTAGGGACCCAGTACTTC; CDR3: CSVFPRTSGRVLGTQYF; V: TRBV29-1; size: .; J: TRBJ2-5; D: TRBD2
DNA: TGTGCCACCAGCGGTTTAACAGGGTCGGTAATGGGTTCCTACAATGAGCAGTTCTTC; CDR3: CATSGLTGSVMGSYNEQFF; V: TRBV15; size: .; J: TRBJ2-1; D: .
DNA: TGTGCCATCAGTGAGTCGACCTGGGAAGGGAGCACCGGGGAGCTGTTTTTT; CDR3: CAISESTWEGSTGELFF; V: TRBV10-3; size: .; J: TRBJ2-2; D: .
DNA: TGCGCCAGCAGATTTGGATTAGCGGGCACAGATACGCAGTATTTT; CDR3: CASRFGLAGTDTQYF; V: TRBV5-1; size: once; J: TRBJ2-3; D: .
DNA: TGTGCCAGCAGCGGTACAGGGGGCAGGGGCAATCAGCCCCAGCATTTT; CDR3: CASSGTGGRGNQPQHF; V: TRBV7-2; size: .; J: TRBJ1-5; D: TRBD1